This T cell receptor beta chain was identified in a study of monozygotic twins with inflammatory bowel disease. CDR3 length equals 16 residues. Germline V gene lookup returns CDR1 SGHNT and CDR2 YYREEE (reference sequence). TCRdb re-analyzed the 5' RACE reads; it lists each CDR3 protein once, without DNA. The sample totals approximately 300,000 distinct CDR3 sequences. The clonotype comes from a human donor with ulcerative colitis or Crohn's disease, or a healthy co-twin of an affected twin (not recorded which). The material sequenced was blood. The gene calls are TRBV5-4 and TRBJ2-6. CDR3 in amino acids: CASSMTDSSGANVLTF.